Listed here are 15 T cell receptor beta chains from one sample, sequenced in a study of T cell clones after liver transplantation. Clones were sequenced by immunoSEQ multiplex PCR, and TCRdb holds only the in-frame ones, with some missing. The sample carries some 70,000 clones, roughly 80% recorded once. This material consisted of CD4+ T cells from blood, taken before liver transplant. All receptors come from a human donor who received a liver transplant.

The chain employs TRBV28 and TRBJ1-1; no reliable D call. This CDR3 has 13 amino acids. Germline V CDR1 and CDR2: MDHEN, SYDVKM. Trimming took 5 bases from V and 4 from J, leaving 11 bases between them. CDR3 region: CASSISFGTEAFF. In nucleotides, the CDR3 is TGTGCCAGCAGTATCAGTTTTGGCACTGAAGCTTTCTTT.

The genes are TRBV16 and TRBJ1-4; D is unresolved. The germline CDR1 and CDR2 sequences are KGHSY and FQNENV. This CDR3 contains 15 residues. The germline V and J ends were trimmed by 0 bases and 7 bases, with 12 bases remaining between them. The CDR3 loop is CASSQSVAGIEKLFF. The CDR3 DNA sequence: TGTGCCAGCAGCCAATCGGTGGCAGGAATTGAAAAACTGTTTTTT.

The V call is TRBV4-2, the J call TRBJ2-7, with TRBD2 matching 13 bases. The V gene end was trimmed by 3 bases and the J gene end by 4 bases; junction bases not matched to a gene: 9. Germline V lookup: CDR1 LGHNA, CDR2 YNFKEQ. The CDR3 runs to 17 residues. The CDR3 sequence: CASSQQRTSGSSYEQYF. In nucleotides, the CDR3 is TGTGCCAGCAGCCAGCAGAGGACTAGCGGGAGTTCGTACGAGCAGTACTTC.

The chain is built from TRBV7-2 and TRBJ2-5; 12 positions agree with TRBD2. Germline-derived CDR1 and CDR2 are SGHTA and FQGNSA. This CDR3 comprises 15 residues. V lost 5 bases and J lost 5; bases outside the gene matches: 6. The CDR3 DNA reads as TGTGCCAGCAGCCCTAGCGGGAGGGCCGTGGAGACCCAGTACTTC. Its translation is CASSPSGRAVETQYF.

The rearrangement links TRBV4-1 to TRBJ2-2; D remains unclear. V lost 1 base to trimming and J lost 0 bases, with 15 bases between them. The CDR3 runs to 18 residues. CDR1 MGHRA and CDR2 YSYEKL come from the germline V gene. CDR3 in DNA: TGCGCCAGCAGCCAAGGCCTCCGGTGGAGCGCGAACACCGGGGAGCTGTTTTTT. Encoded protein: CASSQGLRWSANTGELFF.

This chain links TRBV2 with TRBJ1-1; maybe TRBD1 (6 bases). Trimming left V 8 bases short and J 1 base short, with 8 bases between. This CDR3 comprises 12 residues. Germline CDR1 is SNHLY and CDR2 is FYNNEI. The CDR3 DNA reads TGTGCCAGCGGACAGCAGAACACTGAAGCTTTCTTT. Protein: CASGQQNTEAFF.

The chain has TRBV9 and TRBJ2-1; 13 bases are shared with TRBD2. CDR3 length equals 18 residues. CDR1 is SGDLS, CDR2 YYNGEE, per germline. The J segment lost 12 bases and the V segment lost 3 bases, leaving 18 bases of the junction unmatched. CDR3 sequence reads: CASSAAPTSGRDNEGQFF. As DNA, the CDR3 is TGTGCCAGCAGCGCGGCCCCCACTAGCGGGAGGGATAATGAGGGGCAGTTCTTC.

V is TRBV2 and J is TRBJ2-1, with 7 positions matching TRBD1. The CDR3 is made up of 14 amino acids. The ends lost 4 bases at V and 0 bases at J; junction bases unmatched: 0. Germline V gene data show CDR1 as SNHLY and CDR2 as FYNNEI. The CDR3 spells CASSGDSSYNEQFF. Here the CDR3 DNA reads TGTGCCAGCAGTGGGGACAGCTCCTACAATGAGCAGTTCTTC.

V is TRBV5-4 and J is TRBJ2-1; the match to TRBD2 covers 14 bases. After removal of 4 bases from V and 0 bases from J, the junction contained 3 bases not matched to a gene. Per germline, CDR1 SGHNT and CDR2 YYREEE (reference sequence). This CDR3 contains 17 residues. The CDR3 region has the DNA TGTGCCAGCAGCAGGGGACTAGCGGGAGTCTCCTACAATGAGCAGTTCTTC. Translation: CASSRGLAGVSYNEQFF.

V gene TRBV18 combines with J gene TRBJ2-5; the D gene could be TRBD1 or TRBD2 (6 bases each). This CDR3 spans 15 amino acids. V dropped 3 bases and J dropped 6 bases, with 17 bases sitting between them. Germline CDR1 KGHSH, CDR2 LQKENI. In DNA form, the CDR3 reads TGTGCCAGCTCACCGCTTACCCGGGGGCGTCAGACCCAGTACTTC. This gives the protein CASSPLTRGRQTQYF.

The V gene is TRBV9, the J gene TRBJ2-1; D is uncertain. Trimming removed 5 bases at V and 3 bases at J, with 15 bases between. Germline-derived CDR1 and CDR2 are SGDLS and YYNGEE. The CDR3 contains 15 residues. The CDR3 sequence is CASSAMWGNYNEQFF. The CDR3 nucleotides read TGTGCCAGCAGTGCCATGTGGGGTAACTACAATGAGCAGTTCTTC.

This clone has just one count. The genes are TRBV11-2 and TRBJ2-3; the match to TRBD2 covers 7 bases. V lost 3 bases, J lost 3 bases, and 9 bases stayed unmatched. In germline, CDR1 is SGHAT, CDR2 FQNNGV. This CDR3 is built from 16 residues. The CDR3 sequence is CASSFPGLKGTDTQYF. CDR3 DNA: TGTGCCAGCAGCTTCCCGGGACTAAAGGGGACAGATACGCAGTATTTT.

J is TRBJ1-4 and V is TRBV6-5, with D unresolved. The CDR3 extends over 15 amino acids. The V gene's germline CDR1 is MNHEY and CDR2 SVGAGI. The V end lost 2 bases, the J end lost 2 bases, and 9 bases lay between the germline ends. In DNA form, the CDR3 reads TGTGCCAGCAGTTACAACACAGCCACTAATGAAAAACTGTTTTTT. This encodes CASSYNTATNEKLFF.

Only one count was recorded for this clone. The rearrangement joins TRBV11-2 to TRBJ2-7; 10 bases line up with TRBD1. The V and J ends lost 5 bases and 12 bases, in that order; junction bases with no gene match: 13. Germline V gene lookup returns CDR1 SGHAT and CDR2 FQNNGV. The length of the CDR3 is 14 residues. The CDR3 spells CASSQSGQGKFGYF. In DNA form, the CDR3 reads TGTGCCAGCAGCCAATCGGGACAGGGGAAATTTGGGTACTTC. Looking up the rest from reference TRBV11-2 and TRBJ2-7 gives the full variable domain: EAGVAQSPRYKIIEKRQSVAFWCNPISGHATLYWYQQILGQGPKLLIQFQNNGVVDDSQLPKDRFSAERLKGVDSTLKIQPAKLEDSAVYLCASSQSGQGKFGYFGPGTRLTVT.

The gene calls are TRBV5-1 and TRBJ2-1; 11 bases align to TRBD2. There are 16 residues in the CDR3. Trimming took 4 bases from V and 4 from J; bases not matched to a gene: 7. Germline V lookup: CDR1 SGHRS, CDR2 YFSETQ. In DNA, the CDR3 is TGCGCCAGCAGCACAACTAGCGGGAGTACATACAATGAGCAGTTCTTC. Its protein product is CASSTTSGSTYNEQFF.